This T cell receptor beta chain was captured in a study of shared clonotypes between healthy human individuals. General study findings and limits: The rarefaction results pointed to incomplete sorted-subset sequencing despite large depth.

Genomic DNA per cell subset filled all wells of several immunoSEQ plates. Clones were read by immunoSEQ multiplex PCR, and TCRdb kept only the in-frame ones, dropping some. Found here are 2 million to 2.5 million clones, over 85% of them singletons; the top ten hold about 0.37%. Turning to this clone: Its antigen remains unidentified.

Trimming removed 0 bases from V and 2 bases from J, with 14 bases in between. Germline V gene data show CDR1 as SGDLS and CDR2 as YYNGEE. The CDR3 loop spans 16 amino acids. This chain joins TRBV9 and TRBJ1-1; D gene ambiguous. Material for sequencing was naive CD4+ T cells from PBMCs. Described subset: CD45RA+ positively selected. This receptor was obtained from a man aged 18 to 35 in good health. Some clones in this sample may be carry-over from other donors' samples. CDR3 protein: CASSVEVGDYNTEAFF. The CDR3 nucleotides are TGTGCCAGCAGCGTAGAGGTGGGTGATTATAACACTGAAGCTTTCTTT.